Below are 17 T cell receptor beta chains sequenced from a single sample in a study of post-analysis software for immune sequencing data. Overall study findings and caveats: Roughly five TRBV segments, including TRBV5-6, TRBV5-1 and TRBV20-1, were more frequent in patients than controls.

These receptors are not linked to any known antigen. TCR beta libraries were prepared from cDNA with unique molecular identifiers. TCRdb called the PCR reads again in MiXCR, with one record for every CDR3 protein. The sample lists approximately 660,000 distinct CDR3 sequences, 55% to 70% occurring once. Sequenced material: blood. The receptors originated from a girl aged 2 to 9 with multiple sclerosis.

The rearrangement joins TRBV4-3 to TRBJ1-4; D gene unclear. V was cut by 0 bases and J by 0 bases, with 14 bases left in between. Germline V lookup: CDR1 LGHNA, CDR2 YSLEER. The CDR3 is 18 amino acids. The CDR3 coding sequence is TGCGCCAGCAGCCAAGACCCGCAGGTTATAGCAACTAATGAAAAACTGTTTTTT. Its protein product is CASSQDPQVIATNEKLFF.

Worth noting for this clonotype: A read error may explain this, as a much larger clone is one base away. V usage is TRBV12-3 or TRBV12-4 and J usage is TRBJ2-1, with D unresolved. The V gene lost 7 bases and the J gene lost 0 bases, with 4 bases spanning the gap. This CDR3 comprises 12 residues. The CDR3 here is CASIRSYNEQFF. The CDR3 DNA sequence: TGTGCCAGCATCCGCTCCTACAATGAGCAGTTCTTC.

The chain carries TRBV29-1 and TRBJ1-1; 7 nucleotides agree with TRBD1. This CDR3 contains 14 residues. The germline gives CDR1 SQVTM, CDR2 ANQGSEA. Unmatched junction bases numbered 1, after V lost 0 bases and J lost 0 bases. As DNA, the CDR3 is TGCAGCGTTGAAGAGGGACAGCTGAACACTGAAGCTTTCTTT. Residues: CSVEEGQLNTEAFF.

Here the CDR3 DNA reads TGCAGTGCTAGAGACATCGGAGTAGACAGGGGGGTTGGCTACACCTTC. Its protein product is CSARDIGVDRGVGYTF. This rearrangement joins TRBV20-1 to TRBJ1-2; the match to TRBD1 covers 9 bases. V lost 0 bases, J lost 7 bases, and 12 bases stayed unmatched. The length of the CDR3 is 16 residues. Germline V CDR1 and CDR2: DFQATT, SNEGSKA (reference sequence).

The J gene is TRBJ2-7, the V gene TRBV7-9; TRBD2 matches 8 bases. The DNA matches TRBJ2-5 better at its end, which makes the J call doubtful. There are 15 residues in the CDR3. CDR1 and CDR2 (germline): SEHNR, FQNEAQ (reference sequence). The chain's CDR3 is CASSLRDSGEETQYF. CDR3 sequence (DNA): TGTGCCAGCAGCTTAAGGGATAGCGGGGAAGAGACCCAGTACTTC.

The rearrangement joins TRBV10-3 to TRBJ2-7; no definite D call. Trimming shortened V by 8 bases and J by 3 bases, and 20 bases separated the two germline ends. CDR3 length: 15 residues. Germline CDR1 reads ENHRY; CDR2 reads SYGVKD. Here the CDR3 DNA reads TGTGCCATCGGGCTGAGTCGTGGGGATGGCTACGAGCAGTACTTC. Its translation is CAIGLSRGDGYEQYF.

This clonotype has more than one count but fewer than ten. CDR3 in amino acids: CASSRETNSYNEQFF. Here the CDR3 DNA reads TGCGCCAGCAGCCGAGAAACTAACTCCTACAATGAGCAGTTCTTC. The chain links TRBV5-1 to TRBJ2-1; D gene uncertain. This CDR3 contains 15 residues. V was clipped by 4 bases and J by 0 bases, with 11 bases between them. From germline, CDR1 is SGHRS and CDR2 YFSETQ. The full variable domain, rest sourced from reference TRBV5-1 and TRBJ2-1, is KAGVTQTPRYLIKTRGQQVTLSCSPISGHRSVSWYQQTPGQGLQFLFEYFSETQRNKGNFPGRFSGRQFSNSRSEMNVSTLELGDSALYLCASSRETNSYNEQFFGPGTRLTVL.

In the case of this clonotype: A read error may account for a junction end that differs from germline. This chain connects TRBV7-2 to TRBJ1-4; no definite D call. The V gene's germline CDR1 is SGHTA and CDR2 FQGNSA. This CDR3 has 15 residues. CDR3 region: CAISSSADPYEKLFF. CDR3 nucleotides: TGTGCCATCAGCTCGTCAGCCGACCCCTATGAAAAACTGTTTTTT.

The chain joins TRBV20-1 to TRBJ2-3; 12 bases agree with TRBD2. V shed 5 bases and J 3 bases; nucleotides not matched to a gene: 9. CDR3 length: 16 residues. Germline CDR1 DFQATT, CDR2 SNEGSKA (reference sequence). CDR3 region: CSAPSMTSGGTDTQYF. The CDR3 DNA reads as TGCAGTGCTCCCTCAATGACTAGCGGGGGTACAGATACGCAGTATTTT.

V and J are TRBV20-1 and TRBJ1-1, with D possibly TRBD1 on 5 matching bases. The CDR3 has 13 residues. V was pared by 4 bases and J by 4 bases, with 13 bases between. In germline, CDR1 is DFQATT, CDR2 SNEGSKA (reference sequence). The CDR3 DNA reads TGCAGTGCTATGGGGGTGGGGGGCACTGAAGCTTTCTTT. This gives the protein CSAMGVGGTEAFF.

The chain has TRBV10-2 and TRBJ1-2; tentatively, D is TRBD1 (6 bases). Trimming pared 3 bases from V and 5 bases from J, leaving 16 bases between. The CDR3 contains 15 residues. Germline loops: CDR1 WSHSY, CDR2 SAAADI. The CDR3 is CASSEGGGSTYGYTF. CDR3 sequence (DNA): TGCGCCAGCAGTGAAGGAGGGGGGTCGACTTATGGCTACACCTTC.

Only one count was recorded for this clonotype. The chain recombines TRBV20-1 with TRBJ2-3; 8 bases fit TRBD1. The CDR3 consists of 15 residues. V was clipped by 6 bases and J by 5 bases; unmatched bases: 13. The germline gives CDR1 DFQATT, CDR2 SNEGSKA (reference sequence). CDR3 loop: CSAPRIAGGGDTQYF. The DNA of the CDR3 is TGCAGTGCGCCTCGGATTGCAGGGGGCGGAGATACGCAGTATTTT.

V gene TRBV4-3 combines with J gene TRBJ1-2, with 7 bases lining up with TRBD1. Germline V gene lookup returns CDR1 LGHNA and CDR2 YSLEER. This CDR3 region has 17 residues. V shed 0 bases, J shed 7 bases, and the junction held 14 bases outside the gene matches. The CDR3 spells CASSQDHQGVAPRGYTF. Written as DNA, the CDR3 is TGCGCCAGCAGCCAAGATCATCAGGGGGTTGCCCCCCGTGGCTACACCTTC.

The chain employs TRBV7-3 and TRBJ2-1, with 12 positions matching TRBD2. Trimming removed 4 bases from V and 7 bases from J; junction bases left unmatched: 8. The length of the CDR3 is 16 residues. Germline CDR1 is SGHTA and CDR2 is FQGTGA. The DNA of the CDR3 is TGTGCCAGCAGCTCACCGACTAGCGGGAGAACAAATGAGCAGTTCTTC. It yields the protein CASSSPTSGRTNEQFF.

This clonotype occurred once. At one of its ends the junction is not consistent with the germline gene, which may arise from a read error. V is TRBV10-2 and J is TRBJ2-1, with 10 bases identical to TRBD2. This CDR3 region has 16 residues. Looked up from germline, CDR1 is WSHSY and CDR2 is SAAADI. In DNA form, the CDR3 reads TGCGCCTGCAGTGAGAAGGGACTAGCGTTCTACAATGAGCAGTTCTTC. It encodes CACSEKGLAFYNEQFF.

The V gene is TRBV20-1, the J gene TRBJ2-5, with 9 bases matching TRBD1. V was clipped by 0 bases and J by 2 bases; unmatched bases: 7. CDR1 and CDR2 from the germline V gene are DFQATT and SNEGSKA (reference sequence). There are 16 residues in the CDR3. The CDR3 reads CSARDKGQGRQETQYF. The CDR3, as DNA: TGCAGTGCTAGAGATAAGGGACAGGGCCGGCAAGAGACCCAGTACTTC.

The rearrangement joins TRBV9 to TRBJ2-1; 12 bases are shared with TRBD1. Trimming removed 6 bases from V and 7 bases from J; junction bases left unmatched: 8. The germline V gene encodes CDR1 SGDLS and CDR2 YYNGEE. This CDR3 comprises 15 residues. CDR3 loop: CASNLGTGGKNEQFF. The CDR3 nucleotides are TGTGCCAGCAACCTGGGGACAGGGGGCAAGAATGAGCAGTTCTTC.